Given below is one T cell receptor (beta chain) in context. What it binds is unknown. A universal primer site was created by template switching, with the cDNA bearing unique molecular identifiers. MiXCR, run by TCRdb on the 5' RACE reads, gives a single entry per CDR3 protein. The sample carries 690,000 or so distinct CDR3 sequences, 8.5% to 9.5% recorded once. The sample comes from a study of identical twins. General study results and limits: Donors were not followed over many years; analysis was cross-sectional.

CDR1 and CDR2 (germline): MNHEY, SVGEGT. V was clipped by 3 bases and J by 4 bases, with 10 bases between them. The CDR3 is 13 residues long. These data also featured in a second study, about yellow fever vaccine responses in identical twins.

The origin of this receptor is a woman in her late teens or twenties in good health. The source material was PBMCs. The J gene is TRBJ2-7, the V gene TRBV6-2 or TRBV6-3, with D tentatively TRBD1 (5 bases). The CDR3 is CASSYSGKYEQYF. CDR3 nucleotide sequence: TGTGCCAGCAGTTATTCAGGGAAGTACGAGCAGTACTTC.